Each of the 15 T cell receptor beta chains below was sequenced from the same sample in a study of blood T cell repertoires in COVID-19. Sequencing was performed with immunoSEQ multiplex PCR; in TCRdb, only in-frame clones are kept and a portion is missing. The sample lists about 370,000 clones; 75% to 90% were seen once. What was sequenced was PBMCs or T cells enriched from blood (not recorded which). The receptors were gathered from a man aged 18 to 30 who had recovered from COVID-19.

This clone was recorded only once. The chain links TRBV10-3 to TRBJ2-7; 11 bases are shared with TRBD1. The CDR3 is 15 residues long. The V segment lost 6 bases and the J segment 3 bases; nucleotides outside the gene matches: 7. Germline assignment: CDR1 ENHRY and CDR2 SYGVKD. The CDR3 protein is CAIRSPGQGDYEQYF. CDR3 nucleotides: TGTGCCATCAGATCACCGGGACAGGGGGACTACGAGCAGTACTTC.

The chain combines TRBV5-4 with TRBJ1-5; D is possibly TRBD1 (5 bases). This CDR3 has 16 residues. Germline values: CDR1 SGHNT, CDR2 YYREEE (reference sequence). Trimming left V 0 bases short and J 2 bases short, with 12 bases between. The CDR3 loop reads CASSLEGQGGNQPQHF. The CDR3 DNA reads TGTGCCAGCAGCTTGGAGGGGCAGGGCGGCAATCAGCCCCAGCATTTT.

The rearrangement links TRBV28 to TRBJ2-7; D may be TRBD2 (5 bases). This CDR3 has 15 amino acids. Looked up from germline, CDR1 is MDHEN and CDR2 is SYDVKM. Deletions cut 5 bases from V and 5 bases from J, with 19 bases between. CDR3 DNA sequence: TGTGCCAGCAGTGGAGCGGACCGATCGTCGGACGAGCAGTACTTC. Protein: CASSGADRSSDEQYF.

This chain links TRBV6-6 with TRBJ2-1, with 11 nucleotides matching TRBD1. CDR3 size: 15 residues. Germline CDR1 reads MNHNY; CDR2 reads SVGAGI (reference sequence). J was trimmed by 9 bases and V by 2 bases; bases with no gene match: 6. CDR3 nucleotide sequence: TGTGCCAGCAGTTACGCGGACAGGGGGCAGGGTGAGCAGTTCTTC. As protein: CASSYADRGQGEQFF.

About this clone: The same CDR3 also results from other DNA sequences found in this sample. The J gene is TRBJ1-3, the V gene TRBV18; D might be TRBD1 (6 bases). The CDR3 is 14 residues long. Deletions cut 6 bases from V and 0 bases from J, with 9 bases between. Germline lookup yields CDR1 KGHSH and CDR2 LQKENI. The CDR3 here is CASSPGHSGNTIYF. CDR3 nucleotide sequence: TGTGCCAGCTCCCCGGGACACTCTGGAAACACCATATATTTT.

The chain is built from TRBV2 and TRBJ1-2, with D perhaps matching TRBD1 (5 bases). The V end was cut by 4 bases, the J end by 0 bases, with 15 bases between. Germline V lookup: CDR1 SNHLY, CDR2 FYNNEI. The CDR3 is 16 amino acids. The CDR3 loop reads CASSAQSGSTNYGYTF. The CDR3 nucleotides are TGTGCCAGCAGTGCCCAATCAGGGTCTACTAACTATGGCTACACCTTC.

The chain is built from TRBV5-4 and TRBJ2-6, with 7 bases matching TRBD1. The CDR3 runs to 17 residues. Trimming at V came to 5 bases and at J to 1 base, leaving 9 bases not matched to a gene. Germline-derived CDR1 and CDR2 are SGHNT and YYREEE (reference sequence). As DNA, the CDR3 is TGTGCCAGCAGGATGGACAGGAGCAATTCTGGGGCCAACGTCCTGACTTTC. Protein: CASRMDRSNSGANVLTF. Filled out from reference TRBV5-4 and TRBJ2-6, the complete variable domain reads ETGVTQSPTHLIKTRGQQVTLRCSSQSGHNTVSWYQQALGQGPQFIFQYYREEENGRGNFPPRFSGLQFPNYSSELNVNALELDDSALYLCASRMDRSNSGANVLTFGAGSRLTVL.

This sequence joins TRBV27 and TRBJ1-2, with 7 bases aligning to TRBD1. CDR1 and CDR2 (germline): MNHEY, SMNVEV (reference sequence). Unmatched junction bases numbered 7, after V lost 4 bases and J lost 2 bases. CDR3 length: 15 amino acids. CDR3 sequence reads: CASSSKDRTNYGYTF. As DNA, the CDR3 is TGTGCCAGCAGTTCAAAGGACAGGACGAACTATGGCTACACCTTC.

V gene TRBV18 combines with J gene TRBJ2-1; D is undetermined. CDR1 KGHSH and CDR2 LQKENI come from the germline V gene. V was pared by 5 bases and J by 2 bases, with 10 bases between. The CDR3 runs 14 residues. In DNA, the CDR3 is TGTGCCAGCTCAGCCAACATCGCCTACAATGAGCAGTTCTTC. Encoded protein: CASSANIAYNEQFF.

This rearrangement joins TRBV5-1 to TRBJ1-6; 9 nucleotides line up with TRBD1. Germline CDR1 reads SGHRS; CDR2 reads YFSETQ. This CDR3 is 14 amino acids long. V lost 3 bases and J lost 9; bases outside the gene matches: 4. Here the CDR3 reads CASSSGQGSSPLHF. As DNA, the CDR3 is TGCGCCAGCAGCTCGGGACAGGGTAGTTCACCCCTCCACTTT.

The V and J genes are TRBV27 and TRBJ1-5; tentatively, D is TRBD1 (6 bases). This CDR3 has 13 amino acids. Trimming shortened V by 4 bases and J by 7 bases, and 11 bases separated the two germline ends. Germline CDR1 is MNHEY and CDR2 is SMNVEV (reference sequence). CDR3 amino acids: CASSYRVQQPQHF. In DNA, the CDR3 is TGTGCCAGCAGTTACAGGGTTCAACAGCCCCAGCATTTT.

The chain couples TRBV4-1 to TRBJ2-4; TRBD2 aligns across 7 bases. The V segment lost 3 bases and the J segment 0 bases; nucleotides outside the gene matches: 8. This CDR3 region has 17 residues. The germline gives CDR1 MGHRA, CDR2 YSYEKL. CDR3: CASSQPGLPIAKNIQYF. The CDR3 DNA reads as TGCGCCAGCAGCCAGCCGGGACTACCGATAGCCAAAAACATTCAGTACTTC.

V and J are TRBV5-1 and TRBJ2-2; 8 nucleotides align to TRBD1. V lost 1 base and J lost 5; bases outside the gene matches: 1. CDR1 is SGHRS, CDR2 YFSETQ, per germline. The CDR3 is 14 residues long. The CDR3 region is CASSLWTGTGELFF. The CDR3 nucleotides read TGCGCCAGCAGCTTGTGGACAGGGACCGGGGAGCTGTTTTTT.

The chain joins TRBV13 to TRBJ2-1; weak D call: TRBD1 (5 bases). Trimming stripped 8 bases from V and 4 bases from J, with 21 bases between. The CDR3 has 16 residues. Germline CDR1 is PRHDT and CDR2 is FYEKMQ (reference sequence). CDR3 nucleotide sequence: TGTGCCAGCTCTTTCGGACACAGGATCAAGTACAATGAGCAGTTCTTC. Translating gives CASSFGHRIKYNEQFF.

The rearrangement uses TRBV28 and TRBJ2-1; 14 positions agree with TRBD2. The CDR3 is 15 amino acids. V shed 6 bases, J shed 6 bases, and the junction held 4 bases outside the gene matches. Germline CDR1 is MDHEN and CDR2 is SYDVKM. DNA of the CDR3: TGTGCCAGCAGGTCGGGACTAGCGGGAGTCAATGAGCAGTTCTTC. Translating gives CASRSGLAGVNEQFF.